Listed below are T cell receptor beta chains from one sample, sequenced in a study of shared clonotypes between healthy human individuals. Clones were sequenced by immunoSEQ multiplex PCR, and TCRdb holds only the in-frame ones, with some missing. This repertoire shows roughly 1 million clones, around 82% found once; its top ten account for more than 0.45%. The sample taken for sequencing was memory CD4+ T cells from PBMCs. Every receptor here comes from a man in his late teens or twenties in good health. Some clones in this sample may be carry-over from other donors' samples. The CDR3 runs from the conserved cysteine through the conserved F or W. Fields, in order: V gene, clone size, J gene, D gene, CDR3 protein, CDR3 DNA. The D gene is left open where the match is weak. Where a row states a size, it is once, few, many or the class of an expanded clone; other rows omit it.

TRBV4-2	few	TRBJ1-2	.	CASSQDLGGGEYGYTF	TGTGCCAGCAGCCAAGATTTGGGGGGAGGGGAATATGGCTACACCTTC
TRBV10-3	.	TRBJ1-5	.	CAVGEGEDQPQHF	TGTGCCGTAGGGGAGGGTGAAGATCAGCCCCAGCATTTT
TRBV6-6	.	TRBJ2-5	.	CASGILGETQYF	TGTGCCAGCGGTATTCTGGGGGAGACCCAGTACTTC
TRBV2	once	TRBJ2-5	TRBD1	CASSYLTGTVTQYF	TGTGCCAGTTCCTACTTGACAGGGACGGTGACCCAGTACTTC
TRBV30	.	TRBJ1-1	.	CAWSVLREAFF	TGTGCCTGGAGTGTATTACGTGAAGCTTTCTTT
TRBV14	.	TRBJ1-2	.	CASSLDRLYGYTF	TGTGCCAGCAGCCTGGACCGCCTCTATGGCTACACCTTC
TRBV5-4	.	TRBJ2-1	.	CASSLVWSSYNEQFF	TGTGCCAGCAGCTTGGTCTGGAGCTCCTACAATGAGCAGTTCTTC
TRBV18	.	TRBJ1-5	.	CASSPAGRQGQPQHF	TGTGCCAGCTCACCAGCGGGGCGCCAGGGCCAGCCCCAGCATTTT
TRBV28	.	TRBJ1-1	.	CASRLAGTEAFF	TGTGCCAGCAGGTTAGCCGGGACTGAAGCTTTCTTT
TRBV10-2	once	TRBJ1-5	.	CASSWGNQPQHF	TGCGCCAGCAGTTGGGGCAATCAGCCCCAGCATTTT
TRBV7-8	.	TRBJ1-5	.	CASSFTGPQHF	TGTGCCAGCAGCTTTACCGGACCCCAGCATTTT
TRBV5-1	.	TRBJ2-3	TRBD1	CASSLTGTGEDTQYF	TGCGCCAGCAGCTTGACCGGGACAGGGGAAGATACGCAGTATTTT
TRBV10-2	.	TRBJ2-5	.	CASTEGREETQYF	TGCGCCAGCACCGAGGGGCGGGAAGAGACCCAGTACTTC
TRBV6-6	few	TRBJ1-1	.	CASSYQVMNTEAFF	TGTGCCAGCAGTTACCAGGTTATGAACACTGAAGCTTTCTTT
TRBV4-1	.	TRBJ2-7	.	CASSQVFSHPAYEQYF	TGCGCCAGCAGCCAAGTATTTAGTCACCCCGCCTACGAGCAGTACTTC
TRBV15	.	TRBJ1-1	.	CATSRDRNTEAFF	TGTGCCACCAGCAGAGATAGGAACACTGAAGCTTTCTTT
TRBV5-4	once	TRBJ2-5	TRBD2	CASSATPREAQETQYF	TGTGCCAGCAGTGCCACCCCGCGGGAGGCCCAGGAGACCCAGTACTTC
TRBV5-5	.	TRBJ1-2	.	CASSQAATGGYGYTF	TGTGCCAGCAGCCAGGCTGCGACGGGGGGCTATGGCTACACCTTC
TRBV6-5	.	TRBJ2-1	TRBD2	CASSSRSKTSKEFF	TGTGCCAGCAGCTCCCGGTCAAAGACTAGCAAGGAGTTCTTC
TRBV7-9	once	TRBJ1-1	.	CASSFGGNTEAFF	TGTGCCAGCAGCTTCGGCGGAAACACTGAAGCTTTCTTT
TRBV18	.	TRBJ2-3	TRBD1	CASSRQTGVWADTQYF	TGTGCCAGCTCACGCCAGACAGGGGTTTGGGCAGATACGCAGTATTTT
TRBV18	.	TRBJ2-3	TRBD2	CASSLAGGYTDTQYF	TGTGCCAGCTCGCTAGCGGGTGGCTACACAGATACGCAGTATTTT
TRBV7-2	.	TRBJ1-2	.	CASSMLGGSYGYTF	TGTGCCAGCAGCATGTTGGGGGGGAGCTATGGCTACACCTTC
TRBV28	.	TRBJ1-1	TRBD1	CASRPSTGGVDEAFF	TGTGCCAGCAGGCCCTCAACAGGGGGAGTCGATGAAGCTTTCTTT
TRBV9	few	TRBJ2-3	TRBD2	CASSSSSGRTDTQYF	TGTGCCAGCAGCTCGTCTAGCGGGAGGACAGATACGCAGTATTTT
TRBV5-5	.	TRBJ1-2	.	CASSAPWGDYGYTF	TGTGCCAGCAGCGCCCCTTGGGGGGACTATGGCTACACCTTC
TRBV28	.	TRBJ2-3	TRBD2	CASSLAGASTDTQYF	TGTGCCAGCAGTTTGGCGGGAGCTAGCACAGATACGCAGTATTTT
TRBV6-6	.	TRBJ1-5	TRBD1	CASSPGQALSNQPQHF	TGTGCCAGCAGTCCCGGACAGGCCCTAAGCAATCAGCCCCAGCATTTT
TRBV11-2	.	TRBJ1-3	.	CASRRTGSGNTIYF	TGTGCCAGCAGGCGGACGGGGTCTGGAAACACCATATATTTT
TRBV29-1	.	TRBJ2-3	TRBD2	CSVIPGGTDTQYF	TGCAGCGTTATCCCGGGGGGGACAGATACGCAGTATTTT
TRBV5-6	.	TRBJ2-1	.	CASSLGEISEQFF	TGTGCCAGCAGCTTGGGTGAGATCAGTGAGCAGTTCTTC
TRBV18	.	TRBJ2-1	.	CASSTSFSGPTYRNEQFF	TGTGCCAGCTCAACCTCTTTCTCGGGACCAACCTATCGCAATGAGCAGTTCTTC
TRBV9	few	TRBJ2-1	.	CASSLPGGIQFF	TGTGCCAGCAGCCTCCCCGGCGGGATTCAGTTCTTC
TRBV28	.	TRBJ1-2	TRBD1	CASSFVRGTGYGYTF	TGTGCCAGCAGTTTCGTTAGGGGGACAGGGTATGGCTACACCTTC
TRBV27	.	TRBJ1-1	TRBD1	CASRGNRGNTEAFF	TGTGCCAGCAGGGGAAACAGGGGAAACACTGAAGCTTTCTTT
TRBV28	.	TRBJ1-3	.	CASSFAGWRTGNTIYF	TGTGCCAGCAGTTTCGCGGGTTGGAGAACTGGAAACACCATATATTTT
TRBV2	few	TRBJ1-6	.	CASSDNSNSPLHF	TGTGCCAGCAGTGATAACAGTAATTCACCCCTCCACTTT
TRBV6-6	.	TRBJ1-1	.	CASSYVLPGLSEAFF	TGTGCCAGCAGTTACGTTTTGCCAGGGTTAAGTGAAGCTTTCTTT
TRBV4-3	.	TRBJ1-4	TRBD1	CASSQEFGQGEKLFF	TGCGCCAGCAGCCAAGAATTTGGACAGGGAGAAAAACTGTTTTTT
TRBV11-3	.	TRBJ2-2	.	CASSTPRVNTGELFF	TGTGCCAGCAGCACCCCCCGGGTCAACACCGGGGAGCTGTTTTTT
TRBV4-1	.	TRBJ2-1	TRBD1	CASSQRPGQGPNEQFF	TGCGCCAGCAGCCAGAGGCCGGGACAGGGGCCCAATGAGCAGTTCTTC
TRBV29-1	.	TRBJ2-5	TRBD2	CSAGGLETQYF	TGCAGCGCCGGGGGGTTAGAGACCCAGTACTTC
TRBV19	.	TRBJ1-5	.	CASSMRVQRLDGLPQHF	TGTGCCAGTAGTATGAGGGTACAAAGGCTAGATGGTTTGCCCCAGCATTTT
TRBV19	.	TRBJ1-1	.	CASSIILNTEAFF	TGTGCCAGTAGTATAATTCTGAACACTGAAGCTTTCTTT
TRBV5-4	.	TRBJ2-2	TRBD2	CASSSKSRGTSGPNTGELFF	TGTGCCAGCAGCTCAAAATCCAGAGGGACTAGCGGACCGAACACCGGGGAGCTGTTTTTT
TRBV5-1	.	TRBJ2-5	TRBD1	CASSPGGGTGHETQYF	TGCGCCAGCAGCCCCGGTGGGGGGACAGGGCACGAGACCCAGTACTTC
TRBV4-3	once	TRBJ1-1	.	CASSQAWGPAFF	TGCGCCAGCAGCCAAGCCTGGGGGCCAGCTTTCTTT
TRBV7-2	.	TRBJ2-1	TRBD1	CASGPTGANEQFF	TGTGCCAGCGGACCGACAGGGGCGAATGAGCAGTTCTTC
TRBV7-9	.	TRBJ2-3	.	CASSARGSGTDTQYF	TGTGCCAGCAGCGCGCGAGGGAGCGGCACAGATACGCAGTATTTT
TRBV7-9	.	TRBJ2-1	.	CASSLGRDYEQFF	TGTGCCAGCAGCTTAGGCAGGGACTATGAGCAGTTCTTC
TRBV6-5	.	TRBJ1-4	.	CASSSPPGHRNEKLFF	TGTGCCAGCAGTTCTCCCCCGGGACACAGAAATGAAAAACTGTTTTTT
TRBV5-1	.	TRBJ1-1	.	CASSSQGGTEAFF	TGCGCCAGCAGCAGTCAGGGAGGCACTGAAGCTTTCTTT
TRBV9	.	TRBJ2-1	.	CASSEVGERGKQFF	TGTGCCAGCAGCGAGGTGGGAGAGCGAGGGAAGCAGTTCTTC